This T cell receptor beta chain was captured by sequencing in a study of breast tumors, draining lymph nodes, adjacent tissues. Study outcomes and limitations: Luminal-like breast cancer showed significantly greater tumor-nontumor repertoire similarity than basal-like breast cancer did.

This CDR3 has 12 amino acids. The germline gives CDR1 LNHDA, CDR2 SQIVND (reference sequence). Deletions cut 5 bases from V and 6 bases from J, with 11 bases between. About this clonotype: Its target is unknown.

Using its own MiXCR run on the multiplex PCR reads, TCRdb lists one record per CDR3 protein. Of about 8,300 distinct CDR3 sequences listed, around three quarters are singletons. The rearrangement uses TRBV19 and TRBJ2-7; perhaps TRBD1 as D (5 bases). Sequencing was done on a sample of tumor-adjacent breast tissue. The TCR comes from a female donor with breast cancer. Some clones in this sample may be carry-over from other donors' samples. The CDR3 DNA follows: TGTGCCAGTAGTCCCCGGCAGGGCGAGCAGTACTTC. Translating it yields CASSPRQGEQYF. Full variable domain (rest looked up from reference TRBV19 and TRBJ2-7): DGGITQSPKYLFRKEGQNVTLSCEQNLNHDAMYWYRQDPGQGLRLIYYSQIVNDFQKGDIAEGYSVSREKKESFPLTVTSAQKNPTAFYLCASSPRQGEQYFGPGTRLTVT.